The 22 T cell receptor beta chains in this list originate from one sample, sequenced in a study of a mutant IDH1 vaccine in newly diagnosed glioma. Time point: baseline, week 1 (first vaccination visit). Treatment in this sample: pre-vaccination baseline after standard-of-care therapy. Assay: immunoSEQ multiplex PCR; the TCRdb copy retains only in-frame clones and omits some. The table records roughly 38,000 clones, 92% of them present only once. The sample here was PBMCs, taken from a glioma patient treated with radiotherapy, temozolomide or both. The source of these receptors is a man aged 18-30 years with glioma.

This chain joins TRBV15 and TRBJ1-4, with a possible D match to TRBD1 (5 bases). This CDR3 has 17 amino acids. Germline lookup yields CDR1 LNHNV and CDR2 YYDKDF (reference sequence). The V and J ends lost 1 base and 0 bases respectively, with 12 bases between them. CDR3 nucleotides: TGTGCCACCAGCAGAGGCCCGGCGGGGGCAACTAATGAAAAACTGTTTTTT. It yields the protein CATSRGPAGATNEKLFF.

This rearrangement joins TRBV28 to TRBJ2-7; 8 nucleotides align to TRBD2. The germline gives CDR1 MDHEN, CDR2 SYDVKM. This CDR3 comprises 15 residues. J was trimmed by 7 bases and V by 3 bases; bases with no gene match: 11. The chain's CDR3 is CASSLGTGGPREQYF. The CDR3 DNA reads TGTGCCAGCAGTTTGGGGACGGGAGGGCCTCGTGAGCAGTACTTC. The full variable domain, its missing parts supplied by reference TRBV28 and TRBJ2-7, is DVKVTQSSRYLVKRTGEKVFLECVQDMDHENMFWYRQDPGLGLRLIYFSYDVKMKEKGDIPEGYSVSREKKERFSLILESASTNQTSMYLCASSLGTGGPREQYFGPGTRLTVT.

The chain combines TRBV6-6 with TRBJ2-1; tentative D call: TRBD2 (6 bases). Germline V gene lookup returns CDR1 MNHNY and CDR2 SVGAGI (reference sequence). V was shortened by 2 bases and J by 1 base, with 9 bases between the two germline ends. The CDR3 is made up of 15 amino acids. The CDR3 DNA sequence: TGTGCCAGCAGTTACACGGGAGAATCCTACAATGAGCAGTTCTTC. Translation gives CASSYTGESYNEQFF.

V and J are TRBV29-1 and TRBJ2-7; D possibly uses TRBD1 or TRBD2 (5 bases each). The CDR3 length is 13 residues. CDR1 and CDR2 (germline): SQVTM, ANQGSEA. V gave up 8 bases and J gave up 1 base, with 15 bases separating them. The CDR3 protein is CSCIKGPSYEQYF. The CDR3 DNA follows: TGCAGCTGCATCAAGGGACCTTCCTACGAGCAGTACTTC.

This chain links TRBV4-1 with TRBJ2-7; possibly TRBD1 or TRBD2 for D (5 bases each). The CDR3 length is 16 residues. The V gene lost 3 bases and the J gene lost 0 bases, with 15 bases spanning the gap. Germline lookup yields CDR1 MGHRA and CDR2 YSYEKL. CDR3 protein: CASSHPEAGISYEQYF. The DNA of the CDR3 is TGCGCCAGCAGCCACCCGGAGGCAGGGATCTCCTACGAGCAGTACTTC.

The CDR3 region is CASSLAGTSVYEQYF. DNA of the CDR3: TGTGCCAGCAGCTTGGCCGGGACTAGCGTCTACGAGCAGTACTTC. The V call is TRBV5-8, the J call TRBJ2-7, with 10 bases aligning to TRBD2. V shed 0 bases, J shed 3 bases, and the junction held 3 bases outside the gene matches. The CDR3 is 15 residues long. Germline V CDR1 and CDR2: SGHTS, YDEGEE.

V usage is TRBV5-1 and J usage is TRBJ2-3; D is perhaps TRBD1 or TRBD2 (5 bases each). The CDR3 extends over 12 amino acids. Germline V gene data show CDR1 as SGHRS and CDR2 as YFSETQ. With 6 bases removed from V and 4 bases from J, the gap between germline ends came to 9 bases. CDR3 residues: CASTGGSDTQYF. The CDR3 DNA is TGCGCCAGCACTGGGGGTTCAGATACGCAGTATTTT.

The gene calls are TRBV5-1 and TRBJ2-3, with 9 bases fitting TRBD2. The CDR3 is 15 residues long. J lost 1 base, V lost 5 bases, and 5 bases had no gene match. Germline CDR1 is SGHRS and CDR2 is YFSETQ. This chain's CDR3 is CASRLRTSGTDTQYF. CDR3 coding DNA: TGCGCCAGCAGACTACGGACTAGCGGCACAGATACGCAGTATTTT.

The chain recombines TRBV5-1 with TRBJ2-5; D remains unclear. Trimming took off 0 bases at V and 3 bases at J, with 9 bases between the two ends. This CDR3 has 14 amino acids. CDR1 is SGHRS and CDR2 is YFSETQ in the germline V gene. The CDR3 DNA sequence: TGCGCCAGCAGCTTGGTCAGCGTGAAAGAGACCCAGTACTTC. It codes for CASSLVSVKETQYF. Drawing the rest from reference TRBV5-1 and TRBJ2-5, the complete variable domain is KAGVTQTPRYLIKTRGQQVTLSCSPISGHRSVSWYQQTPGQGLQFLFEYFSETQRNKGNFPGRFSGRQFSNSRSEMNVSTLELGDSALYLCASSLVSVKETQYFGPGTRLLVL.

The chain couples TRBV27 to TRBJ1-2; possibly TRBD1 for D (5 bases). The ends were cut back, 5 bases at V and 8 bases at J, with 12 bases in the middle. The CDR3 loop spans 12 amino acids. Per the germline V gene, CDR1 is MNHEY and CDR2 is SMNVEV (reference sequence). The CDR3 coding sequence is TGTGCCAGCAGTACCTCCGGGGCCGGCTACACCTTC. As protein: CASSTSGAGYTF.

The chain has TRBV7-6 and TRBJ2-3; 8 bases are a match to TRBD2. V dropped 5 bases and J dropped 0; count of bases not matched to a gene: 10. The CDR3 runs 17 residues. Germline loops: CDR1 SGHVS, CDR2 FNYEAQ. The CDR3, as DNA: TGTGCCAGCAGCCAACCCATGAGCGGGGGTAGCACAGATACGCAGTATTTT. Encoded protein: CASSQPMSGGSTDTQYF.

The rearrangement links TRBV4-2 to TRBJ2-1, with D possibly TRBD2 on 5 matching bases. This CDR3 contains 19 residues. Germline CDR1 is LGHNA and CDR2 is YNFKEQ. Trimming removed 1 base at V and 2 bases at J, with 21 bases between. The CDR3 loop reads CASSQVGSSPTVPYNEQFF. CDR3 DNA sequence: TGTGCCAGCAGCCAAGTGGGGAGTTCCCCAACGGTCCCCTACAATGAGCAGTTCTTC.

This clone was picked up one time. The V and J genes are TRBV5-5 and TRBJ1-2, with 8 bases lining up with TRBD1. Germline lookup yields CDR1 SGHKS and CDR2 YYEKEE (reference sequence). This CDR3 is built from 14 residues. V shed 3 bases and J 6 bases; nucleotides not matched to a gene: 7. The CDR3 loop reads CASSWQDRANGYTF. The CDR3 DNA reads as TGTGCCAGCAGCTGGCAGGACAGGGCTAATGGCTACACCTTC.

The rearrangement joins TRBV2 to TRBJ2-7; D is ambiguous. The CDR3 loop spans 13 amino acids. Germline CDR1 reads SNHLY; CDR2 reads FYNNEI. The ends were cut back, 7 bases at V and 3 bases at J, with 13 bases in the middle. The CDR3 DNA reads TGTGCCAGCAACCGACCACCATACTACGAGCAGTACTTC. This codes for CASNRPPYYEQYF.

The chain uses TRBV19 and TRBJ1-5; TRBD1 is a possible D gene (6 bases). Germline V CDR1 and CDR2: LNHDA, SQIVND (reference sequence). Trimming pared 5 bases from V and 6 bases from J, leaving 14 bases between. The CDR3 runs 14 residues. The CDR3 DNA reads as TGTGCCAGTAGTTCGGCACAGGGTCTTCAGCCCCAGCATTTT. Protein sequence: CASSSAQGLQPQHF.

The chain is built from TRBV25-1 and TRBJ2-2, with 7 bases matching TRBD2. The CDR3 is 14 amino acids. Germline loops: CDR1 MGHDK, CDR2 SYGVNS. Trimming took 2 bases from V and 5 from J; bases not matched to a gene: 2. Here the CDR3 reads CASSEMGGTGELFF. CDR3 coding DNA: TGTGCCAGCAGTGAAATGGGGGGGACCGGGGAGCTGTTTTTT.

This clone was recorded a few times. V usage is TRBV2 and J usage is TRBJ2-7; no clear D. V was pared by 7 bases and J by 3 bases, with 13 bases between. Germline V gene lookup returns CDR1 SNHLY and CDR2 FYNNEI. This CDR3 is 13 amino acids long. CDR3 DNA: TGTGCCAGCATCGACTCAGAGCGCTACGAGCAGTACTTC. Translation: CASIDSERYEQYF.

J is TRBJ1-2 and V is TRBV6-5; a possible D gene is TRBD1 (6 bases). V was shortened by 0 bases and J by 4 bases, with 9 bases between the two germline ends. The CDR3 sequence is 14 residues long. Germline-derived CDR1 and CDR2 are MNHEY and SVGAGI. Here the CDR3 reads CASSYSGGGYGYTF. In DNA form, the CDR3 reads TGTGCCAGCAGTTACTCTGGGGGCGGCTATGGCTACACCTTC.

This chain joins TRBV6-5 and TRBJ1-6; 7 bases match TRBD1. The CDR3 is 15 amino acids. Trimming removed 0 bases from V and 12 bases from J; junction bases left unmatched: 8. Looked up from germline, CDR1 is MNHEY and CDR2 is SVGAGI. DNA for the CDR3: TGTGCCAGCAGTTACTCGAAAAGGGGGCTCGAACCCCTCCACTTT. It is translated as CASSYSKRGLEPLHF.

V and J are TRBV6-1 and TRBJ1-4; D may be TRBD1 (6 bases). V lost 6 bases to trimming and J lost 7 bases, with 12 bases between them. The CDR3 covers 13 residues. Germline loops: CDR1 MNHNS, CDR2 SASEGT. The CDR3 loop reads CASRGGTTEKLFF. As DNA, the CDR3 is TGTGCCAGCAGGGGGGGCACGACTGAAAAACTGTTTTTT.

The chain employs TRBV15 and TRBJ2-3; D is undetermined. CDR1 and CDR2 from the germline V gene are LNHNV and YYDKDF (reference sequence). Trimming removed 0 bases from V and 6 bases from J, with 4 bases in between. This CDR3 spans 12 amino acids. In nucleotides, the CDR3 is TGTGCCACCAGCAGAGAGGTGGATACGCAGTATTTT. Its translation is CATSREVDTQYF. Full variable domain (outside the CDR3, taken from reference TRBV15 and TRBJ2-3): DAMVIQNPRYQVTQFGKPVTLSCSQTLNHNVMYWYQQKSSQAPKLLFHYYDKDFNNEADTPDNFQSRRPNTSFCFLDIRSPGLGDTAMYLCATSREVDTQYFGPGTRLTVL.

The chain recombines TRBV19 with TRBJ2-5, with no clear D. The germline V gene encodes CDR1 LNHDA and CDR2 SQIVND (reference sequence). The ends were cut back, 3 bases at V and 2 bases at J, with 7 bases in the middle. The CDR3 consists of 13 residues. CDR3 coding DNA: TGTGCCAGTAGTATTGGGCTACAAGAGACCCAGTACTTC. It translates to CASSIGLQETQYF.